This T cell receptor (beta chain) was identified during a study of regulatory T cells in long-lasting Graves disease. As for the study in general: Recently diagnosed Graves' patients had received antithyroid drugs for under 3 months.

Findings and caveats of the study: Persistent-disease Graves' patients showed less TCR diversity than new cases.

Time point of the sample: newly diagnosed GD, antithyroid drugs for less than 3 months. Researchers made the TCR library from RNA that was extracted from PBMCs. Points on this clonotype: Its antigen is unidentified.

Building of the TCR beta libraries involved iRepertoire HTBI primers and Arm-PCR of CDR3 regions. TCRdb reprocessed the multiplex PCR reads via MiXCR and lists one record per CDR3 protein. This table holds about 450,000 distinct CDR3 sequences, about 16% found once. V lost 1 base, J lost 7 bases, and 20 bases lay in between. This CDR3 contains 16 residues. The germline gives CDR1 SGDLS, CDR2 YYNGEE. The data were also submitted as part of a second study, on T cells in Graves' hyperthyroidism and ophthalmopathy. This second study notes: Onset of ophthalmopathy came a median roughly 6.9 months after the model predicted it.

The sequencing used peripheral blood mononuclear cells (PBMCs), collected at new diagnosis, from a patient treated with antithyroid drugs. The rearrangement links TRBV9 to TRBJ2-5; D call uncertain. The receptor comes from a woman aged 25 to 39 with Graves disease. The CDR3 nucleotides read TGTGCCAGCAGCGTACGATCTAGAGGTGGAGAGGCGACCCAGTACTTC. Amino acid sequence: CASSVRSRGGEATQYF.